This T cell receptor beta chain was profiled in a study of blood T cell repertoires in COVID-19. Overall study: Samples representing acute and convalescent COVID-19 were sourced from the United States, Italy and Spain.

Clones were sequenced by immunoSEQ multiplex PCR, and TCRdb holds only the in-frame ones, with some missing. The repertoire holds 75,000 to 100,000 clones, with 70% to 90% as singletons. This CDR3 spans 17 amino acids. The receptor's source is a woman older than 75 with acute or convalescent COVID-19. The sequenced material came from peripheral blood. This rearrangement joins TRBV21-1 to TRBJ2-4; the D call of TRBD2 is as the table states it, not checked on the DNA. TRBV21-1 is shown as a pseudogene. As DNA, the CDR3 is TGTGCCAGCAGCAAAGTAGAGACGGGTCTAGCCAAAAACATTCAGTACTTC. Its protein product is CASSKVETGLAKNIQYF.